Below are 10 T cell receptor beta chains sequenced from a single sample in a study of cytomegalovirus exposure and HLA in healthy donors. The PCR employed 60 Vbeta primers together with 13 Jbeta primers. Sequencing was performed with immunoSEQ multiplex PCR; in TCRdb, only in-frame clones are kept and a portion is missing. The top ten clones hold 1.5% to 2% of a sample with about 200,000 clones, around three quarters of them seen once. Sequenced: PBMCs. These receptors were obtained from a man aged 25-45 years in good health and CMV-seronegative.

This chain uses TRBV5-4 with TRBJ1-2; 8 nucleotides align to TRBD1. The trim removed 4 bases at V and 3 bases at J, leaving 2 bases unmatched. Per germline, CDR1 SGHNT and CDR2 YYREEE (reference sequence). The CDR3 runs 13 residues. CDR3 DNA sequence: TGTGCCAGCAGCCCGGACAGGGACTATGGCTACACCTTC. It is translated as CASSPDRDYGYTF.

V is TRBV9 and J is TRBJ2-7; TRBD1 matches at 10 bases. The V and J ends lost 4 bases and 5 bases, in that order; junction bases with no gene match: 21. CDR3 length equals 19 residues. Per germline, CDR1 SGDLS and CDR2 YYNGEE. The CDR3 is CASSPRTGGIGSDYHEQYF. The CDR3 region has the DNA TGTGCCAGCAGCCCCCGGACAGGGGGGATAGGATCGGACTACCACGAGCAGTACTTC.

V gene TRBV21-1 combines with J gene TRBJ2-5; the table assigns TRBD2, which was not confirmed against the DNA. TRBV21-1 is reported as a pseudogene. The CDR3 consists of 18 residues. The CDR3 coding sequence is TGTGCCAGCGGATCTTTTTTCTTCCGCGGGACCGAGCAAGAGACCCAGTACTTC. Its protein product is CASGSFFFRGTEQETQYF.

The gene calls are TRBV5-4 and TRBJ2-5; tentative D call: TRBD1 (6 bases). Germline lookup yields CDR1 SGHNT and CDR2 YYREEE (reference sequence). The CDR3 runs 12 residues. V dropped 3 bases and J dropped 5 bases, with 8 bases sitting between them. CDR3 bases: TGTGCCAGCAGCTGGCAGGGGGAGACCCAGTACTTC. Encoded protein: CASSWQGETQYF.

This chain links TRBV6-1 with TRBJ1-4; tentatively, D is TRBD1 (6 bases). The V end lost 1 base, the J end lost 8 bases, and 11 bases lay between the germline ends. This CDR3 comprises 14 residues. Germline CDR1 and CDR2: MNHNS and SASEGT. CDR3 in DNA: TGTGCCAGCAGTGAAGACAGGGTGAAAGAAAAACTGTTTTTT. Amino acid sequence: CASSEDRVKEKLFF.

In its sample, this clone was seen a few times. The rearrangement joins TRBV28 to TRBJ2-7, with D unclear. CDR3 length equals 10 residues. The V end was cut by 6 bases, the J end by 4 bases, with 4 bases between. Germline CDR1 and CDR2: MDHEN and SYDVKM. The CDR3 nucleotides read TGTGCCAGCAGCCGTTACGAGCAGTACTTC. It translates to CASSRYEQYF.

DNA for the CDR3: TGTGCCAGCAGCTCAAGCGGGAGGTATTACAATGAGCAGTTCTTC. It is translated as CASSSSGRYYNEQFF. The chain has TRBV6-5 and TRBJ2-1, with 9 bases fitting TRBD2. The CDR3 sequence is 15 residues long. Per germline, CDR1 MNHEY and CDR2 SVGAGI. J lost 4 bases, V lost 6 bases, and 7 bases had no gene match.

Written as DNA, the CDR3 is TGCGCCAGCAGCCAAGGTGGGACTAACCAAGAGACCCAGTACTTC. It translates to CASSQGGTNQETQYF. The chain employs TRBV4-1 and TRBJ2-5, with 7 bases fitting TRBD2. Germline trimming cut 1 base from V and 0 bases from J; bases unmatched to any gene: 2. The germline CDR1 and CDR2 sequences are MGHRA and YSYEKL. This CDR3 region has 15 residues.

This rearrangement joins TRBV2 to TRBJ1-1; D is possibly TRBD1 (5 bases). Germline CDR1 SNHLY, CDR2 FYNNEI. The CDR3 has 15 amino acids. Trimming removed 0 bases from V and 3 bases from J, with 11 bases in between. CDR3: CASSEAQGKDTEAFF. CDR3 bases: TGTGCCAGCAGTGAAGCCCAGGGCAAGGACACTGAAGCTTTCTTT.

The table lists this clone with a few counts. V gene TRBV6-5 combines with J gene TRBJ2-2; no clear D. Germline V gene lookup returns CDR1 MNHEY and CDR2 SVGAGI. This CDR3 spans 12 amino acids. V lost 6 bases, J lost 5 bases, and 7 bases lay in between. Here the CDR3 DNA reads TGTGCCAGCAGCCCCGGTACCGGGGAGCTGTTTTTT. As protein: CASSPGTGELFF.